This TCR beta chain was sequenced for a study of identical twins. Whole-study results and caveats: Excess sharing by twins proved weaker in beta out-of-frame sequences. Modeled out-of-frame TCR alpha sharing in monozygotic twins fell below observed levels.

The J segment lost 4 bases and the V segment lost 2 bases, leaving 5 bases of the junction unmatched. Per the germline V gene, CDR1 is MNHEY and CDR2 is SVGEGT. The CDR3 runs 15 residues. For this clonotype: No antigen is known for it.

TCRdb re-called the 5' RACE reads through MiXCR, storing one row per CDR3 protein. The sample comprises hundreds of thousands of distinct CDR3 sequences, roughly 6% of which are singletons, and about 2% rests with the top ten. The receptor comes from a man aged 18 to 29 in good health. The chain has TRBV6-2 or TRBV6-3 and TRBJ2-3, with TRBD2 matching 8 bases. The specimen sequenced was naive T cells sorted from blood. The CDR3 region is CASSYPRTSPDTQYF. The CDR3 DNA follows: TGTGCCAGCAGTTACCCGCGGACTAGCCCAGATACGCAGTATTTT.